This T cell receptor (beta chain) was identified in a study of HIV-infected patients and healthy controls. This clonotype was recorded a few times. In TCRdb, the 5' RACE reads were re-called with MiXCR into one record per CDR3 protein. This table holds about 67,000 distinct CDR3 sequences, roughly 16% found once. V was clipped by 8 bases and J by 0 bases, with 11 bases between them. This CDR3 spans 14 amino acids. The V gene's germline CDR1 is SNHLY and CDR2 FYNNEI. The TCR comes from a human donor in good health. Sequenced input: CD4+ T cells from blood. This chain uses TRBV2 with TRBJ1-5, with a weak D call TRBD1 (5 bases). The CDR3 DNA reads TGTGCCAGCGGGGCCAGAGATAGCAATCAGCCCCAGCATTTT. Its protein is CASGARDSNQPQHF.